The entry that follows covers one T cell receptor beta chain sequence. This record comes from a study of control samples from healthy donors and cancer patients. V lost 5 bases, J lost 3 bases, and 7 bases lay in between. CDR1 and CDR2 (germline): SEHNR, FQNEAQ (reference sequence). CDR3 length: 12 amino acids. Generated by immunoSEQ multiplex PCR, the TCRdb table keeps only in-frame clones and is missing some. This sample yields 75,000 to 90,000 clones, of which around nine tenths are seen a single time; more than 20% belongs to the top ten. J is TRBJ2-5 and V is TRBV7-9, with D maybe TRBD2 (6 bases). The sample consisted of blood. This sequence originates from a man aged 30-40 years in good health. This CDR3 reads CASSRGEETQYF. In DNA form, the CDR3 reads TGTGCCAGCAGCCGCGGGGAAGAGACCCAGTACTTC.